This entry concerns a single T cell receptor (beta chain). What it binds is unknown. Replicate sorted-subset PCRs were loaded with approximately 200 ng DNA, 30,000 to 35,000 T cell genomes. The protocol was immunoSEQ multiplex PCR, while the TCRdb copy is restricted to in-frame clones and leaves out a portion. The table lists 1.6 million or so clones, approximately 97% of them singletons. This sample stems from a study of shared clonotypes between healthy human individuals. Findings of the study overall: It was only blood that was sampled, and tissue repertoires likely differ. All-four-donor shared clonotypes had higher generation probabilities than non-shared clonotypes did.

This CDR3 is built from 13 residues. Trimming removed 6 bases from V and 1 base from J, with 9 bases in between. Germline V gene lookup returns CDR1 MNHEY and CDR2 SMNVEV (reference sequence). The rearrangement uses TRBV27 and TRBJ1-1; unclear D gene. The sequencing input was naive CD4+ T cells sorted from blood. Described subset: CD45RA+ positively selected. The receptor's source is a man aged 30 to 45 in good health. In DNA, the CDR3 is TGTGCCAGCAGCTACAGAGAGAACACTGAAGCTTTCTTT. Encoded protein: CASSYRENTEAFF.